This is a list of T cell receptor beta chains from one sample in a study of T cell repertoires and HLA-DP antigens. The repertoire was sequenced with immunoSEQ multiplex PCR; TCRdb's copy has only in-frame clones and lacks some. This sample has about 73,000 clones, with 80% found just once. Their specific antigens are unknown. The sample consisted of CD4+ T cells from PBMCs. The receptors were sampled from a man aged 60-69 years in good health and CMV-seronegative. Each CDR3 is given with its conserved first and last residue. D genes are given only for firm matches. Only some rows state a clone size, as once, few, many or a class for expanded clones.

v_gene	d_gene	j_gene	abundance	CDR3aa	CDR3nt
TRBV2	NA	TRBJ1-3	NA	CASSDFLRAGNTIYF	TGTGCCAGCAGTGATTTCCTCCGCGCTGGAAACACCATATATTTT
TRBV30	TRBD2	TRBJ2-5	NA	CAWDSGTSRETQYF	TGTGCCTGGGATTCAGGGACTAGTAGAGAGACCCAGTACTTC
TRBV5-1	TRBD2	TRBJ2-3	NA	CASSLEVAGGDTQYF	TGCGCCAGCAGCTTGGAAGTAGCGGGGGGAGATACGCAGTATTTT
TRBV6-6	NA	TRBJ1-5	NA	CASSYSSGESNQPQHF	TGTGCCAGCAGTTACTCGTCCGGGGAGAGCAATCAGCCCCAGCATTTT
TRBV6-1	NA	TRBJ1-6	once	CASSEIVGRRLNSPLHF	TGTGCCAGCAGTGAAATTGTGGGGCGCCGGCTAAATTCACCCCTCCACTTT
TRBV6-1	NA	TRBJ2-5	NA	CASSKRRGETQYF	TGTGCCAGCAGCAAGCGGAGGGGGGAGACCCAGTACTTC
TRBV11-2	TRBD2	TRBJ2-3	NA	CASSLDSFLTSGGAVTQYF	TGTGCCAGCAGCTTAGACTCCTTCTTGACTAGCGGGGGCGCGGTTACGCAGTATTTT
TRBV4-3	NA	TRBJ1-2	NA	CASSQDPKSGGYTF	TGCGCCAGCAGCCAAGATCCCAAGTCCGGGGGCTACACCTTC
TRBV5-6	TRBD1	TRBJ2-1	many	CASSPGQGIQTYNEQFF	TGTGCCAGCAGCCCGGGACAGGGGATACAGACTTACAATGAGCAGTTCTTC
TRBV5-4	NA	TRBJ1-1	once	CASSLTAENTEAFF	TGTGCCAGCAGCTTGACAGCCGAGAACACTGAAGCTTTCTTT
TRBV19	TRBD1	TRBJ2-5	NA	CASATGNQETQYF	TGTGCCAGTGCGACAGGGAACCAAGAGACCCAGTACTTC